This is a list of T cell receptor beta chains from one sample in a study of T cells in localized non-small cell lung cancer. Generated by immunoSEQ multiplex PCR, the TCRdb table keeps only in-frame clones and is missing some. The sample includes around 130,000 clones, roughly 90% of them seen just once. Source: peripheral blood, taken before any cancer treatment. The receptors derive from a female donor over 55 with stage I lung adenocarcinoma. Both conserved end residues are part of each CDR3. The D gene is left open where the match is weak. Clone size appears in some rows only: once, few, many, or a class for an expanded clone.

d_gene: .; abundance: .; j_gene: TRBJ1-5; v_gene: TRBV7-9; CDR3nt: TGTGCCAGCAGGCCCGCCCCGACGGCTTGGTGTCAGCCCCAGCATTTT; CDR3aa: CASRPAPTAWCQPQHF
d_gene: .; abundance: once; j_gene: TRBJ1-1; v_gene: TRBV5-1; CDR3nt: TGCGCCAGCAGCTTGGCCGCGGCAAACACTGAAGCTTTCTTT; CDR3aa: CASSLAAANTEAFF
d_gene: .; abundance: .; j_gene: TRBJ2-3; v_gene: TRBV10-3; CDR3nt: TGTGCCACTAGGAAGGACACAGATACGCAGTATTTT; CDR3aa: CATRKDTDTQYF
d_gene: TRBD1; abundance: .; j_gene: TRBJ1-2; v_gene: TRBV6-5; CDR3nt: TGTGCCAGCAGTTACTCCCTCGACAGGGGGCCTGGCTACACCTTC; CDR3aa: CASSYSLDRGPGYTF
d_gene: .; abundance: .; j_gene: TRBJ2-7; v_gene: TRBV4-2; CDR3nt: TGTGCCAGCAGCCAAGAGGACCCGGCGTGGGCGGGACACGTCGAGCAGTACTTC; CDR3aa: CASSQEDPAWAGHVEQYF
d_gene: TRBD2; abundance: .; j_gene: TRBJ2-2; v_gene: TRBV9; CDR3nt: TGTGCCAGCAGCTCTGGGACTAGCGGAACCGGGGAGCTGTTTTTT; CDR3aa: CASSSGTSGTGELFF
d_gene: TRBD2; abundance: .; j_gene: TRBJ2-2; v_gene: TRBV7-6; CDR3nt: TGTGCCAGCAGCCCCCAGGGGGGACTAGCGGGTGAAAACACCGGGGAGCTGTTTTTT; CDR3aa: CASSPQGGLAGENTGELFF
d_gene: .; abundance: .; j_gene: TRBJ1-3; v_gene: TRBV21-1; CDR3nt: TGTGCCAGCAGCAACCGGGACAGGGCTGGAAACACCATATATTTT; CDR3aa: CASSNRDRAGNTIYF
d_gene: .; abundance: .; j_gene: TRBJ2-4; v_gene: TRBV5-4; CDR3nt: TGTGCCAGCAGCTTCCGGGGGCAGGGCACTAGCCAAAACATTCAGTACTTC; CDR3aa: CASSFRGQGTSQNIQYF
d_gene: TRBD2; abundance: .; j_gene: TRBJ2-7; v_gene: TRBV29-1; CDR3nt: TGCAGCGTTGCGCGCAGCGGGATCTTCTACGAGCAGTACTTC; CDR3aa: CSVARSGIFYEQYF
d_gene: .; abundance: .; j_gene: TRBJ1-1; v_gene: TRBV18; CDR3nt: TGTGCCAGCTCACCGCTAGGACTGATGAACACTGAAGCTTTCTTT; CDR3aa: CASSPLGLMNTEAFF
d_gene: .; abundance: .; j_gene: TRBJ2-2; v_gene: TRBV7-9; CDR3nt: TGTGCCAGCAGCTTAACGGGCCTAAATGAAGGGGAGCTGTTTTTT; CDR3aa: CASSLTGLNEGELFF
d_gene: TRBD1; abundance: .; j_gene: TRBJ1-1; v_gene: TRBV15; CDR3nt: TGTGCCACCAGCGTCGACAGGGTTGGCACTGAAGCTTTCTTT; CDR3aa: CATSVDRVGTEAFF
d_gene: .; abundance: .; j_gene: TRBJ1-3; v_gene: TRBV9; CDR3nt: TGTGCCAGCAGCGGAGCCTGGTCGGGAGCAAACACCATATATTTT; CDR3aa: CASSGAWSGANTIYF
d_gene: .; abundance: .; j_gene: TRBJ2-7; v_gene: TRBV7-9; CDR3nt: TGTGCCAGCAGCCCCCGTAAGAGCGAGCAGTACTTC; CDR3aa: CASSPRKSEQYF
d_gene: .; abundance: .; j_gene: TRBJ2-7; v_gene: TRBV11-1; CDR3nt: TGTGCCAGCAGCCGGGGCTCCTACGAGCAGTACTTC; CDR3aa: CASSRGSYEQYF
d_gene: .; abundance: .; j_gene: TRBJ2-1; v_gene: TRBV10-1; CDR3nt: TGCGCCAGCAAAAGGGCTGAGGGGAATGAGCAGTTCTTC; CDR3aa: CASKRAEGNEQFF
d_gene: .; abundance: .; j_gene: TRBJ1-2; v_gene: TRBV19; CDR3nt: TGTGCCAGTAGTATCCCCGGGACGGGAAACTATGGCTACACCTTC; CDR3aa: CASSIPGTGNYGYTF
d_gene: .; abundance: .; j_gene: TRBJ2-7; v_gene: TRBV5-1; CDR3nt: TGCGCCAGCAGACGACCCTCCTCCTACGAGCAGTACTTC; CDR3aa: CASRRPSSYEQYF
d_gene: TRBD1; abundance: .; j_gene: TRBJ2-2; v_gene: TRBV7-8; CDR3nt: TGTGCCAGCAGCTTACGGGACAGAAACACCGGGGAGCTGTTTTTT; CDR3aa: CASSLRDRNTGELFF
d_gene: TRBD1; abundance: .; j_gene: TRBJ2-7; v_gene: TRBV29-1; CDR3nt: TGCAGCGTCAGGACAGGGTCCTACGAGCAGTACTTC; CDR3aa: CSVRTGSYEQYF
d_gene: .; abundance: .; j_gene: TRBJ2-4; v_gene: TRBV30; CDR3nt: TGTGCCTGGAGTTCCGGGACACCGCTTATAGCCAAAAACATTCAGTACTTC; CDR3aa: CAWSSGTPLIAKNIQYF
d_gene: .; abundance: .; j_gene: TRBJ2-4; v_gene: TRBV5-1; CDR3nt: TGCGCCAGCAGCTTGGTGGTGGGGGATAGCATTCAGTACTTC; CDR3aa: CASSLVVGDSIQYF
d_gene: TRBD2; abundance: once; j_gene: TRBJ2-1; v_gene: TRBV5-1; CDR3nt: TGCGCCAGCAGCGGGGGGACTAGCGGTTACAATGAGCAGTTCTTC; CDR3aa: CASSGGTSGYNEQFF